Sample share makes the clone carrying this T cell receptor beta chain medium-sized. The sample originates from a study of sequential checkpoint blockade in melanoma. Across the study: After both sequences, patients received maintenance nivolumab.

The CDR3 is made up of 16 amino acids. Germline-derived CDR1 and CDR2 are LNHNV and YYDKDF (reference sequence). The V segment lost 3 bases and the J segment 5 bases; nucleotides outside the gene matches: 12. Assay: immunoSEQ multiplex PCR; the TCRdb copy retains only in-frame clones and omits some. This table holds some 6,600 clones, 28% found once. Treatment denoted: randomized to nivolumab then ipilimumab (arm A) or the reverse (arm B). The sample here was tumor tissue (inferred from file names), taken from a patient given nivolumab and ipilimumab in sequence. The receptor's source is a human donor with melanoma. This sequence joins TRBV15 and TRBJ2-7; TRBD2 matches at 8 bases. The CDR3 here is CATSSDAGGPRDEQYF. CDR3 in DNA: TGTGCCACCAGCAGTGACGCGGGGGGACCTAGGGACGAGCAGTACTTC.